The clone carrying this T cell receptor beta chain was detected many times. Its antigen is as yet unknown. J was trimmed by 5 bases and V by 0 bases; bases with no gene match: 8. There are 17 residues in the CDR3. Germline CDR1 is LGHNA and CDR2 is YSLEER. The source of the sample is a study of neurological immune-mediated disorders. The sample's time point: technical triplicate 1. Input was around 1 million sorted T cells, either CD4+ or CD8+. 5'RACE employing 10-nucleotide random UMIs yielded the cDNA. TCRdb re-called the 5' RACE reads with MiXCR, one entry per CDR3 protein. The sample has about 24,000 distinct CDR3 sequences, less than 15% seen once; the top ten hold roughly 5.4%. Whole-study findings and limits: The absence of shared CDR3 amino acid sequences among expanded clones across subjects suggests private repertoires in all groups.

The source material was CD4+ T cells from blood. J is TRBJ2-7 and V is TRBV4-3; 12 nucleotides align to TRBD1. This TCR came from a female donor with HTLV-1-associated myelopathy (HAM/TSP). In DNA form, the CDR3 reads TGCGCCAGCAGCCAAGAAGGGCATGGGACAGGGGGCCACGAGCAGTACTTC. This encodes CASSQEGHGTGGHEQYF.